This TCR beta chain was captured by sequencing in a study of naive and memory T cell subsets. Study results and caveats: The RNA method is potentially sensitive to activation and differentiation changes.

V was trimmed by 3 bases and J by 8 bases, leaving 16 bases between them. The CDR3 length is 15 residues. Germline CDR1 reads MDHEN; CDR2 reads SYDVKM. Reverse transcription of blood and skin TCR RNA was primed at alpha and beta constant regions. Ligated cDNA underwent four rounds of PCR with nested alpha and beta constant region primers and SP2. Each CDR3 protein gets one entry after TCRdb re-called the 5' RACE reads with MiXCR. Seen here are about 22,000 distinct CDR3 sequences, around 4.2% observed once, and the top ten hold about 7.8%. This clonotype was seen ten or more times. Its antigen remains unknown. Whole blood, 2.5 ml, came from adult healthy volunteers. An oligonucleotide containing a UMI was ligated to the 3' end of TCR cDNA. Unsorted total RNA, about 1 to 1000 ng, was DNase treated before reverse transcription.

The rearrangement uses TRBV28 and TRBJ1-4; D is possibly TRBD1 (5 bases). This TCR came from a male donor in good health. The CDR3, as DNA: TGTGCCAGCAGTTTGGGCAGGGCCGGCGGGGAAAAACTGTTTTTT. It yields the protein CASSLGRAGGEKLFF.